This T cell receptor (beta chain) was profiled in a study of early T cells in non-severe SARS-CoV-2 infection. About the research overall: Sequenced bulk RNA came from whole blood that was unsorted, and chains were unpaired.

TCRdb itself ran the 5' RACE reads through MiXCR, one entry per CDR3 protein. The table lists tens of thousands of distinct CDR3 sequences, about 12% of them singletons, with more than 1.5% in the top ten. This clonotype originated in an adult who was a healthcare worker with PCR-confirmed SARS-CoV-2 infection or an uninfected control (not recorded which). Source material: whole blood.

Here the CDR3 DNA reads TGCGCCAGCAGCCAAGAAGCCGCGGTGAGCACAGATACGCAGTATTTT. This codes for CASSQEAAVSTDTQYF. This chain links TRBV4-3 with TRBJ2-3, with D unclear. V lost 0 bases and J 0 bases, leaving 10 bases between the germline ends. From germline, CDR1 is LGHNA and CDR2 YSLEER. This CDR3 spans 16 amino acids.